This TCR beta chain was found in a study of blood T cells in healthy people across ages. Study observations and caveats: Without sorted subsets, naive and antigen-experienced compartments could not be conclusively compared. The study found more naive CD4+ cells and higher diversity in long-lived than aged donors.

Remarks on this clonotype: The antigen is unknown. A much more abundant neighbour one base away suggests this may be a read error.

Germline-derived CDR1 and CDR2 are SEHNR and FQNEAQ (reference sequence). The CDR3 has 14 amino acids. The use of a sample-barcoded 5' primer and a J-beta primer mix characterized a second PCR of about 7 to 12 cycles. TCRdb used MiXCR to reprocess the 5' RACE reads, holding one entry per CDR3 protein. The sample holds about 1.6 million distinct CDR3 sequences, 30% to 35% seen once. The TCR was taken from a woman in her twenties or thirties in good health. The chain is built from TRBV7-9 and TRBJ2-4, with 7 bases that match TRBD2. The assigned J gene may be wrong: the sequence end matches TRBJ2-7 better. The sequenced sample consisted of blood. CDR3 region: CASNLDSSGYEQYF. The DNA for the CDR3 is TGTGCCAGCAACTTAGACTCTAGCGGCTACGAGCAGTACTTC.